This note documents a single T cell receptor (beta chain) sequence. Its antigen is unknown. No quality values exist for individual bases; no much larger clone is one base distant. In total, 500 to 700 healthy bone marrow donors made up the cohort. All cohort members were sampled while nominally healthy, although unrecorded immune exposures were likely present. The donor was CMV seropositive and belonged to the group of a few hundred seropositive cohort members. A peripheral blood sample was provided by each donor, and peripheral blood mononuclear cells were used for TCR beta sequencing. Genomic DNA extraction from the blood cell samples was performed with the Qiagen DNeasy Blood Extraction Kit. The library was made by the immunoSEQ multiplex PCR assay. The multiplex PCR relied on a mix of 60 forward primers for TCR Vbeta segments and 13 reverse primers for TCR Jbeta segments. The CDR3 region of rearranged TCR beta genes was amplified from genomic DNA with a multiplex PCR assay. The Illumina HiSeq System was used to sequence the amplified TCR beta libraries as 87-base-pair reads. The published analysis was carried out like this. A later analysis tallied around 80 million unique TCR beta chains across the 666 repertoires, and about 12 million of those chains were shared by two or more donors. Raw reads were error-corrected and collapsed into unique sequences with a nearest-neighbor algorithm that merged closely related sequences to remove PCR and sequencing errors. CDR3 sequences were aligned to IMGT reference sequences to assign V, D and J gene segments. For a sequence to be retained, a match of at least six nucleotides to both a V gene segment and a J gene segment was required. Rearrangements were classified as productive when the CDR3 lacked stop codons and remained in frame with V and J, and all other rearrangements were classified as non-productive. Following IMGT convention, CDR3 was defined as the stretch from the second conserved V-encoded cysteine up to the conserved J-encoded phenylalanine. The earlier analysis of 500 to 600 of the donors excluded sequences that lacked an unambiguous match to a single V gene segment. In an earlier analysis of some 590 of the donors, a V segment was called functional when productive rearrangements were above 56.7%, and segregating when the standard deviation between donors exceeded 5%. A statistical classification framework was developed to diagnose cytomegalovirus status using the catalog of TCR beta chain sequences. In a later analysis, V and J genes were assigned by comparing TCR nucleotide sequences against IMGT/GENE-DB human TR gene sequences. The TCRdist pipeline was used in a later analysis to assign CDR3 sequences and most-parsimonious VDJ recombination scenarios. In a later analysis, every TCR beta chain was defined by the combination of its CDR3 amino acid sequence and its V-gene family, and reads without a unique V-gene family were dropped. A later analysis removed over 500 highly shared, low-generation-probability nucleotide sequences to deal with suspected cross-contamination and a sequencing artifact. For each public chain, a later analysis derived a clonal expansion index from normalized ranks of inferred template counts within each repertoire. A later analysis computed generation probabilities with a VDJ recombination model fitted to out-of-frame rearrangements, and checked the results against IGoR. Hypergeometric tests were used in a later analysis to score TCR-TCR, TCR-HLA and TCR-CMV co-occurrence, with a repertoire-size bias correction applied to the TCR pairs. In a later analysis, false discovery rates were estimated by permuting HLA or CMV assignments 20 times. In a later analysis, co-occurring TCRs were grouped using DBSCAN, with TCRdist sequence similarity added in when clustering inside HLA-allele-positive subsets. Repertoires with fewer than 30,000 or more than 120,000 public chains, plus five repertoires with anomalous nucleotide sharing, were excluded from co-occurrence clustering. TCRdb mirrors the immuneACCESS table, restricted to in-frame sequences. Some clones are absent from its copies; in checked studies, under half trace to an unresolved V gene, and the reason for the others is unknown. V, J and clone size derive from that table, while D and trimming were established from the DNA sequence. Recorded for this sample are 60,000 to 70,000 clones; 60% to 80% of them occurred a single time. 20% to 25% of the sample is held by the ten biggest clonotypes.

This entry is derived from a study of cytomegalovirus exposure and HLA in healthy donors (dated by TCRdb to between 2016 and 2019). Study-level background: According to an earlier analysis of several hundred of the donors, about 179 million T cells yielded 117 million unique TCR beta sequences and approximately 280 Gb of sequence data. About 300 gigabases of sequencing data and 70 million to 100 million unique TCR sequences were included in an early release covering roughly 600 HLA-typed donors. Of the roughly 400 genotyped donors, 80% to 90% were placed in the genetic ancestry cluster associated with self-reported Caucasian donors. The study aimed to test whether cataloging public T cell receptors could reveal signatures of past pathogen exposure. Using immunosequencing, the study profiled T cell repertoires from 500 to 800 subjects and related those repertoires to cytomegalovirus serostatus. Along with the 666-subject first cohort, a separate validation cohort of over a hundred different subjects was used. To predict cytomegalovirus infection status, the study combined high-throughput TCR immunosequencing, statistical association of individual TCRs with disease status, and machine learning. To study patterns of TCR occurrence, a later analysis re-analyzed previously published TCR beta repertoires from just over 650 donors and added high-resolution HLA genotyping. Rather than using new phenotypic data, the later analysis identified candidate immune exposures from TCR beta sequences and from how often those sequences occurred across donors. In an earlier analysis of 587 of the donors, high-throughput TCR beta sequencing was used to judge whether each TCR beta V gene segment behaved as functional or pseudogenic. Donor age, sex, ethnicity and CMV serostatus were compiled together with the repertoire data. In a later genetic analysis, genome-wide SNP genotypes for about 55% of the roughly 700 donors were used, and that subset was treated as a discovery cohort. All discovery cohort repertoires had been generated on a single sequencing platform. Class I and class II HLA loci were covered by the typing at four-digit resolution. Typing coverage differed by locus: A, B, C, DRB1 and DQB1 were typed in about 620-640 donors, DQA1 in about 500, DPA1 in some 570, and DPB1 in just under 490. A few DR-DQ haplotypes were treated as single units for association and clustering because of strong linkage in the cohort. On average, roughly 250,000 unique TCR beta nucleotide sequences were sequenced per donor among roughly 430 genotyped donors of the cohort, with 15% to 20% of those sequences being non-productive. Overall results and qualifications from the work: Because some donors lacked HLA typing at each locus, the association tests relied only on the typed subset. In the study, 150 to 200 TCR beta chains were listed as associated with cytomegalovirus. In both the original and validation cohorts, the classifier was reported to diagnose cytomegalovirus status with high specificity and sensitivity. The presence/absence analyses assumed that sequencing depth was roughly uniform across donors, and that assumption may not be true. In vitro tests confirmed that a few of the cytomegalovirus-associated TCR beta chains recognize cytomegalovirus antigens. Most CMV-associated TCR beta chains appeared to be HLA-restricted in a later analysis, and the HLA associations seemed to be driven largely by CMV exposure. In a later analysis, HLA-associated TCR beta chains were found to be more clonally expanded and to have lower generation probabilities than equally common non-associated chains. Across donors, most TCR sequences were observed very rarely, whereas some public TCRs were present in many individuals. An association between a missense DCLRE1C variant and V-gene and J-gene trimming of TCR beta chains was found in a later genetic analysis and replicated in an independent cohort. In a later genetic analysis, fewer N-insertions in productive TCRs were reported among donors in an Asian-associated ancestry cluster than the roughly 640-donor mean. The sequencing pipeline was judged likely to have produced a cluster of highly shared sequence variants as a technical artifact. Strong co-occurrence of HLA alleles, especially DR and DQ, made assigning TCR associations to individual alleles difficult. An earlier analysis of 587 of the donors showed that most TCR beta V segments appeared in productive rearrangements either about 87% or about 30% of the time, which broadly matched IMGT annotations. A later analysis reported that several top co-occurrence clusters appeared linked to parvovirus B19, influenza, CMV and Epstein-Barr virus. The only immune exposure information available for the cohort was CMV serostatus. Only TCR beta chains were sequenced in this cohort, and the absence of alpha or paired-chain data limited detectable features. Linkage disequilibrium might explain the correlated functional status among segregating V segments, but an unknown experimental factor could not be excluded. It was suggested by the authors that the approach could potentially be generalized to other disease states and immunological phenotypes. A further reported finding was that TCR beta sequences accurately predicted the HLA-A and HLA-B alleles for most subjects in the first cohort. Some IMGT-functional V segments, including TRBV6-2 and TRBV6-3, could not be told apart with the 87-base-pair reads, so those segments were excluded. Because counts were too low, seventeen rarely observed V segments, including chromosome 9 orphons, were excluded from the earlier analysis of under 650 of the donors. A later analysis found that TCR association rates varied across HLA loci, with DRB1 alleles showing the most associated TCRs and HLA-C alleles the fewest. A later analysis associated 15,000 to 20,000 TCR beta sequences with specific HLA alleles at a false discovery rate of 0.05.

Trimming takes 1 base from V and 4 bases from J, and the germline ends sit 10 bases apart. CDR1 and CDR2 are read off the germline V gene (reference sequence) as SEHNR and FQNEAQ. Spanning cysteine to phenylalanine, the CDR3 consists of 14 amino acids. The DNA shown is the 42-base CDR3, in frame from base 1. Rearrangement joined TRBV7-9 to TRBJ1-2; the D gene assignment is ambiguous. The source is a woman in her 40s in good health and CMV-seropositive. The sample consisted of PBMCs. The CDR3 region has the sequence CASSLGEVGYGYTF. The sequence in DNA is TGTGCCAGCAGCTTAGGGGAGGTGGGCTATGGCTACACCTTC.